This T cell receptor (beta chain) was recovered during a study of cytomegalovirus exposure and HLA in healthy donors. Study background: In a previous analysis, about 100 million unique TCR beta sequences were found from approximately 180 million T cells. Findings and caveats of the study: Association of a missense DCLRE1C variant with TCR beta V- and J-gene trimming was reported in a later analysis. An analysis that came later showed most CMV-associated TCR beta chains appearing HLA-restricted.

Only a few counts were recorded for this clone. Its specificity is not known. This CDR3 is built from 13 residues. Germline CDR1 is SNHLY and CDR2 is FYNNEI. V lost 7 bases to trimming and J lost 4 bases; unmatched junction nucleotides: 4. In the PCR, 60 Vbeta and 13 Jbeta primers were used. Under the authors' procedure: Later analysis identified approximately 80 million unique TCR beta chains, roughly 11 million shared. Assay: immunoSEQ multiplex PCR; the TCRdb copy retains only in-frame clones and omits some. The V and J calls and clone size were taken over from that table, and D and trimming were inferred from the DNA. The sample contains about 77,000 clones, over 60% of which appear only once.

The sequencing sample was made of PBMCs. This TCR was recovered from a man aged 40-55 years in good health and CMV-seronegative. The chain uses TRBV2 and TRBJ2-7, with 10 bases aligning to TRBD2. CDR3 region: CASKLAGDYEQYF. CDR3 coding DNA: TGTGCCAGCAAGCTAGCGGGAGATTACGAGCAGTACTTC.